These T cell receptor beta chains were read from a single sample in a study of early T cells in non-severe SARS-CoV-2 infection. One entry per CDR3 protein results from TCRdb running MiXCR on the 5' RACE reads. The sample lists over 70,000 distinct CDR3 sequences; about 15% were seen once. This specimen was whole blood, taken at baseline. These receptor sequences come from an adult who was a healthcare worker with PCR-confirmed SARS-CoV-2 infection or an uninfected control (not recorded which). CDR3s include the opening cysteine and the closing phenylalanine or tryptophan. Each record gives: clone size, V gene, D gene, J gene, CDR3 protein, CDR3 DNA. The D gene is left open where the match is weak. The size entry is marked missing in some rows and otherwise reads once, few, many or a size class.

abundance: .; v_gene: TRBV6-5; d_gene: .; j_gene: TRBJ1-2; CDR3aa: CASSYRGVLGGYTF; CDR3nt: TGTGCCAGCAGTTACAGGGGGGTCTTGGGCGGCTACACCTTC
abundance: .; v_gene: TRBV7-2; d_gene: TRBD2; j_gene: TRBJ2-1; CDR3aa: CASSLAGEREEKFF; CDR3nt: TGTGCCAGCAGCTTAGCGGGGGAGCGGGAGGAGAAGTTCTTC
abundance: .; v_gene: TRBV6-5; d_gene: .; j_gene: TRBJ2-4; CDR3aa: CASSRWSEGNIQYF; CDR3nt: TGTGCCAGCAGTAGGTGGTCAGAAGGAAACATTCAGTACTTC
abundance: few; v_gene: TRBV11-2; d_gene: .; j_gene: TRBJ2-6; CDR3aa: CASSLDYRGSGANVLTF; CDR3nt: TGTGCCAGCAGCCTGGATTACAGAGGCTCTGGGGCCAACGTCCTGACTTTC
abundance: few; v_gene: TRBV30; d_gene: TRBD2; j_gene: TRBJ2-1; CDR3aa: CAWSGLAGYNEQFF; CDR3nt: TGTGCCTGGAGTGGGCTAGCGGGGTACAATGAGCAGTTCTTC
abundance: few; v_gene: TRBV9; d_gene: TRBD2; j_gene: TRBJ2-3; CDR3aa: CASSVEASGIVYTSTDTQYF; CDR3nt: TGTGCCAGCAGCGTAGAGGCTAGCGGGATAGTCTATACTAGCACAGATACGCAGTATTTT
abundance: .; v_gene: TRBV10-3; d_gene: TRBD1; j_gene: TRBJ2-5; CDR3aa: CAISGPGQGQETQYF; CDR3nt: TGTGCCATCAGTGGTCCGGGACAGGGACAAGAGACCCAGTACTTC
abundance: few; v_gene: TRBV20-1; d_gene: TRBD2; j_gene: TRBJ2-1; CDR3aa: CSARDPGTSGREQFF; CDR3nt: TGCAGTGCTAGAGATCCAGGGACTAGCGGGAGGGAGCAGTTCTTC
abundance: .; v_gene: TRBV3-1; d_gene: TRBD1; j_gene: TRBJ2-7; CDR3aa: CASSLGQGTYEQYF; CDR3nt: TGTGCCAGCAGCCTCGGACAGGGGACCTACGAGCAGTACTTC
abundance: .; v_gene: TRBV14; d_gene: .; j_gene: TRBJ1-4; CDR3aa: CASSHPRGNEGRDATNEKLFF; CDR3nt: TGTGCCAGCAGCCACCCGCGGGGAAACGAGGGTCGAGACGCAACTAATGAAAAACTGTTTTTT
abundance: .; v_gene: TRBV10-2; d_gene: .; j_gene: TRBJ2-2; CDR3aa: CASSEVAGKGRTGELFF; CDR3nt: TGCGCCAGCAGTGAGGTTGCGGGAAAGGGGCGAACCGGGGAGCTGTTTTTT
abundance: .; v_gene: TRBV5-1; d_gene: .; j_gene: TRBJ1-1; CDR3aa: CASSLPQPGAEAFF; CDR3nt: TGCGCCAGCAGCTTACCACAGCCTGGCGCTGAAGCTTTCTTT
abundance: few; v_gene: TRBV3-1; d_gene: .; j_gene: TRBJ1-3; CDR3aa: CASSQGFVFDLTGNTIYF; CDR3nt: TGTGCCAGCAGCCAAGGTTTTGTTTTTGATCTTACCGGAAACACCATATATTTT
abundance: many; v_gene: TRBV18; d_gene: .; j_gene: TRBJ1-1; CDR3aa: CASSPLGGGETEAFF; CDR3nt: TGTGCCAGCTCACCTCTTGGGGGGGGAGAAACTGAAGCTTTCTTT
abundance: few; v_gene: TRBV18; d_gene: .; j_gene: TRBJ2-1; CDR3aa: CASSPRYDEQFF; CDR3nt: TGTGCCAGCTCACCAAGATACGATGAGCAGTTCTTC
abundance: few; v_gene: TRBV2; d_gene: .; j_gene: TRBJ1-5; CDR3aa: CASSSGQPNQPQHF; CDR3nt: TGTGCCAGCAGTTCCGGACAGCCAAATCAGCCCCAGCATTTT
abundance: .; v_gene: TRBV7-3; d_gene: .; j_gene: TRBJ2-1; CDR3aa: CASSPERTPYNEQFF; CDR3nt: TGTGCCAGCAGCCCTGAGCGGACACCCTACAATGAGCAGTTCTTC
abundance: few; v_gene: TRBV20-1; d_gene: .; j_gene: TRBJ1-2; CDR3aa: CSAREGRGYYGYTF; CDR3nt: TGCAGTGCGAGAGAGGGGCGTGGGTACTATGGCTACACCTTC
abundance: .; v_gene: TRBV5-8; d_gene: .; j_gene: TRBJ2-3; CDR3aa: CASSLVSPMEDTQYF; CDR3nt: TGTGCCAGCAGCTTGGTATCCCCAATGGAGGATACGCAGTATTTT
abundance: many; v_gene: TRBV20-1; d_gene: .; j_gene: TRBJ2-2; CDR3aa: CSARDAGPSNTGELFF; CDR3nt: TGCAGTGCTAGAGATGCAGGCCCTTCGAACACCGGGGAGCTGTTTTTT
abundance: .; v_gene: TRBV5-1; d_gene: TRBD1; j_gene: TRBJ1-2; CDR3aa: CASSRQGTGASYGYTF; CDR3nt: TGCGCCAGCAGCAGGCAGGGGACAGGGGCGTCCTATGGCTACACCTTC
abundance: .; v_gene: TRBV27; d_gene: .; j_gene: TRBJ2-7; CDR3aa: CASQRGNEQYF; CDR3nt: TGTGCCAGTCAACGCGGCAACGAGCAGTACTTC
abundance: .; v_gene: TRBV9; d_gene: TRBD2; j_gene: TRBJ2-1; CDR3aa: CASSVVAGAYNEQFF; CDR3nt: TGTGCCAGCAGCGTAGTGGCGGGAGCCTACAATGAGCAGTTCTTC
abundance: .; v_gene: TRBV28; d_gene: TRBD2; j_gene: TRBJ2-7; CDR3aa: CASTASGSTYEQYF; CDR3nt: TGTGCCAGCACGGCTAGCGGGAGTACTTACGAGCAGTACTTC
abundance: .; v_gene: TRBV27; d_gene: .; j_gene: TRBJ1-1; CDR3aa: CASSLERHTEAFF; CDR3nt: TGTGCCAGCAGTTTAGAACGGCACACTGAAGCTTTCTTT
abundance: few; v_gene: TRBV2; d_gene: .; j_gene: TRBJ2-7; CDR3aa: CASSERASATYEQYF; CDR3nt: TGTGCCAGCAGTGAAAGGGCTAGTGCTACCTACGAGCAGTACTTC
abundance: .; v_gene: TRBV5-1; d_gene: .; j_gene: TRBJ2-6; CDR3aa: CASSREGAGANVLTF; CDR3nt: TGCGCCAGCAGCCGGGAAGGTGCTGGGGCCAACGTCCTGACTTTC
abundance: .; v_gene: TRBV4-1; d_gene: TRBD1; j_gene: TRBJ2-1; CDR3aa: CASSAHRGLNPEQFF; CDR3nt: TGCGCCAGCAGCGCCCACAGGGGGCTGAACCCTGAGCAGTTCTTC